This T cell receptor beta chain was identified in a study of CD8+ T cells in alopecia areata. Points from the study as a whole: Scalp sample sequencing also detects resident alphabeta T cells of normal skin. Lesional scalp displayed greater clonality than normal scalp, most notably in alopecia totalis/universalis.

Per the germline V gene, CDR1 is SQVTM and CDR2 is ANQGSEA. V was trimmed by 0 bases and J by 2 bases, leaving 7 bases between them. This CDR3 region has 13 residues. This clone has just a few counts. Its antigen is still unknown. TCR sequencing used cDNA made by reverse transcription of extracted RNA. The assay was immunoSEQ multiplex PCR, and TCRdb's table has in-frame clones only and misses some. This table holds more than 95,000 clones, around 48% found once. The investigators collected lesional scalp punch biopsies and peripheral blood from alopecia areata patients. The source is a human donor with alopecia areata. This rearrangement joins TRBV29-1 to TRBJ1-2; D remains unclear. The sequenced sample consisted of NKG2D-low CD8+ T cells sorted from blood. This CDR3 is CSVEDGKNYGYTF. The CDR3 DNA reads TGCAGCGTTGAAGACGGGAAGAACTATGGCTACACCTTC.